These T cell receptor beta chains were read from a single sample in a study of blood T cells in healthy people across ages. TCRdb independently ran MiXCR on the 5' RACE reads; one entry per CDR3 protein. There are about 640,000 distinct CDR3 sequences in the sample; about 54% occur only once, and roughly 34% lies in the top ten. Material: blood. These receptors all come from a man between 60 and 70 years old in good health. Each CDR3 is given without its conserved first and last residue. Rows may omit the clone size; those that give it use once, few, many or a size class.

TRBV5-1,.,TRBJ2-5,ASSLGPAGDQETQY
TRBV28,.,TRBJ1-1,ASSRPPRQPNTEAF
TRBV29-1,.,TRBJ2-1,SVQRASSYEQF
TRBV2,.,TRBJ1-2,ASSEGGYYGYT
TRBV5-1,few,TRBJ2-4,ASSFRFGDAKNIQY
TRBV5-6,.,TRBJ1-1,ASSRGIQGQAF
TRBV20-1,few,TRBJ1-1,SVRGGNTEAF
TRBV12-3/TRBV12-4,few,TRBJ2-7,ASSSGVGAYEQY
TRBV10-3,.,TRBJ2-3,AISEREDTDTQY
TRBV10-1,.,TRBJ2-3,ASSEGSGADTQY
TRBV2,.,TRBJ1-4,ASHRSQNEKLF
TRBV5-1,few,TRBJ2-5,ASSVTGIQETQY
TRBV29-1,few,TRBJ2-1,SIRGLAGSSYNEQF
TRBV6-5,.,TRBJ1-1,ASSYSRDEAF
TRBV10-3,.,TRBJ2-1,AISLTSGDESEQF
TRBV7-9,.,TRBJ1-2,ASSLAQGRGYT
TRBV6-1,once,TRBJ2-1,ASSEGNEQF
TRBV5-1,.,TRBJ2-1,ASSFWAGSSYNEQF
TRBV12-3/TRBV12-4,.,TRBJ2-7,ASSSGDSWYEQY
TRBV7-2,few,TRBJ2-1,ASSLGGTGGNEQF
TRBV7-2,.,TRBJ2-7,ASSLAVGGPEQY
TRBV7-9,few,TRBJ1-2,ASSAGQGGYT
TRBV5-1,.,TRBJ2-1,ASSLVASGIANEQF
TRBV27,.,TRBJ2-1,ASSYARGHSYNEQF
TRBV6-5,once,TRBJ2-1,ASSYSALGRGGRYNEQF
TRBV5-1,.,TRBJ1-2,ASTGPGIPGYT
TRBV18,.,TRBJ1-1,ASSMTRTEAF
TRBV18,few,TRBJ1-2,ASSEDRSYGYT
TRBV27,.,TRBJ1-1,ASSLSGGGGYEAF
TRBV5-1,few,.,ASSLLQGRETQY
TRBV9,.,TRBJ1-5,ASSVGIYSNQPQH
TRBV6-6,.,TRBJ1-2,ASSKQDNYGYT
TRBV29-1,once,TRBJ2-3,SANRGGPDTQY
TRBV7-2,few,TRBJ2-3,ASSLVASGGTDTQY
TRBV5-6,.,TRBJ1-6,ASSLFGGRYNSPLH
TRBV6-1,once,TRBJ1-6,ASPSRDSDNSPLH
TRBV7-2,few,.,ASSLAVGETQY
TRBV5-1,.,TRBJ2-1,ASRPGQQNEQF
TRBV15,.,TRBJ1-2,ATSRDASNYGYT
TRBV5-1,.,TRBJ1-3,ASSRQGDSGNTIY
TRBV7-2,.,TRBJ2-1,ASSSSGGPQGKTQF
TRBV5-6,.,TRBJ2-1,ASSSPGLAGGNEQF
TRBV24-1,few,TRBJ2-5,ATSDAGLAEETQY
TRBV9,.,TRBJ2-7,ASSVRAGQTYEQY
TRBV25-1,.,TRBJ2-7,ASSEETGLSYEQY
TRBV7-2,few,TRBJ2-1,ASSSGASGGADEQF
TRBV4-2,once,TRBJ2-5,ASSQLGLAGIQETQY
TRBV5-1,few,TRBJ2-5,ASSPHAAQETQY
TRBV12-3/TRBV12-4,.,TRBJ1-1,ASSLSSTEAF
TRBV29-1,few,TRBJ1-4,SVELNGGQGHEKLF
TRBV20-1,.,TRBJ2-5,SATDSIQETQY
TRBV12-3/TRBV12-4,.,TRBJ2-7,ASSFSPFAYEQY